Following are 26 T cell receptor beta chains from one sample sequenced in a study of cytomegalovirus exposure and HLA in healthy donors. The PCR had 60 Vbeta and 13 Jbeta primers. Some clones are missing from TCRdb's copy, which holds only in-frame ones; the method was immunoSEQ multiplex PCR. Here the sample spans 85,000 to 120,000 clones, over 55% being singletons. Material for sequencing was PBMCs. Source of these receptors: a female donor in good health and CMV-seronegative.

There are a few counts of this clone. The chain joins TRBV6-1 to TRBJ1-1; D gene unclear. This CDR3 is 13 amino acids long. Germline V gene sequence: CDR1 MNHNS, CDR2 SASEGT. V lost 7 bases, J lost 4 bases, and 13 bases lay in between. CDR3 DNA sequence: TGTGCCAGCAAATCACAGCCTTCCACTGAAGCTTTCTTT. It specifies CASKSQPSTEAFF.

This chain joins TRBV28 and TRBJ1-2; TRBD1 agrees at 8 bases. The CDR3 totals 14 residues. Trimming removed 7 bases from V and 2 bases from J; junction bases left unmatched: 6. Germline loops: CDR1 MDHEN, CDR2 SYDVKM. Written as DNA, the CDR3 is TGTGCCAGCACCTCGGGGGACAGGAACTATGGCTACACCTTC. This translates into CASTSGDRNYGYTF.

In its sample, this clone was seen a few times. This sequence joins TRBV10-3 and TRBJ1-5; D unresolved. Looked up from germline, CDR1 is ENHRY and CDR2 is SYGVKD. The CDR3 is 14 residues long. Trimming took off 6 bases at V and 5 bases at J, with 14 bases between the two ends. The CDR3 bases are TGTGCCATCAGCCCAGGAGGGAGGGATCAGCCCCAGCATTTT. Protein sequence: CAISPGGRDQPQHF.

This chain links TRBV7-9 with TRBJ2-7, with 11 bases identical to TRBD2. Germline V gene lookup returns CDR1 SEHNR and CDR2 FQNEAQ (reference sequence). The CDR3 is 17 amino acids. Losses at the gene ends were 3 bases for V and 5 bases for J; bases not matched to a gene: 12. The CDR3 sequence: CASSLLLAGDQRHEQYF. The CDR3 DNA sequence: TGTGCCAGCAGCTTGTTACTAGCGGGAGATCAGAGGCACGAGCAGTACTTC.

Details on this clone: The junction and the germline gene differ at one end; a read error may be behind it. V and J are TRBV6-6 and TRBJ1-3, with D maybe TRBD1 (5 bases). The CDR3 is made up of 14 amino acids. Germline values: CDR1 MNHNY, CDR2 SVGAGI (reference sequence). CDR3 sequence reads: CASSYGQGGDTIYF. DNA of the CDR3: TGTGCCAGCAGTTACGGGCAGGGTGGAGACACCATATATTTT.

This clone was seen once. The chain couples TRBV10-3 to TRBJ2-5; D might be TRBD2 (6 bases). This CDR3 spans 18 amino acids. V lost 4 bases, J lost 2 bases, and 23 bases lay in between. Germline V CDR1 and CDR2: ENHRY, SYGVKD. The CDR3 region is CAISGAPPGEAGQETQYF. The CDR3 nucleotides are TGTGCCATCAGTGGAGCACCCCCGGGAGAGGCAGGGCAAGAGACCCAGTACTTC.

V gene TRBV4-1 combines with J gene TRBJ2-7, with a weak D call TRBD1 (6 bases). The V gene lost 6 bases and the J gene lost 5 bases, with 17 bases spanning the gap. This CDR3 has 14 amino acids. Germline lookup yields CDR1 MGHRA and CDR2 YSYEKL. The CDR3 loop reads CASRDTGTSNEQYF. The CDR3 region has the DNA TGCGCCAGCAGGGATACCGGGACAAGTAACGAGCAGTACTTC.

The chain recombines TRBV28 with TRBJ1-2; D is perhaps TRBD1 (6 bases). CDR3 size: 14 residues. CDR1 is MDHEN and CDR2 is SYDVKM in the germline V gene. Between the trimmed V and J ends, which lost 5 bases and 4 bases, there was a span of 14 bases. The CDR3 region has the DNA TGTGCCAGCAGTCCCAGGGGACTAGGCTATGGCTACACCTTC. The encoded protein is CASSPRGLGYGYTF.

This chain uses TRBV27 with TRBJ2-1; 9 bases agree with TRBD2. The germline gives CDR1 MNHEY, CDR2 SMNVEV (reference sequence). V trimming: 1 base; J trimming: 5 bases; junction bases outside the gene matches: 3. This CDR3 has 15 residues. CDR3 in amino acids: CASSLWREGNNEQFF. Written as DNA, the CDR3 is TGTGCCAGCAGTTTATGGCGGGAGGGTAACAATGAGCAGTTCTTC.

The rearrangement links TRBV28 to TRBJ2-7, with 8 positions matching TRBD1. Germline loops: CDR1 MDHEN, CDR2 SYDVKM. This CDR3 region has 16 residues. J gave up 2 bases and V 5 bases, and 11 bases lay outside the gene matches. The CDR3 DNA reads TGTGCCAGCAGTATCCTTCCGGGACAGGTCCCCTACGAGCAGTACTTC. Its translation: CASSILPGQVPYEQYF.

This chain connects TRBV12-5 to TRBJ2-5; the D gene is possibly TRBD1 (6 bases). This CDR3 contains 14 residues. Germline V gene data show CDR1 as LGHNT and CDR2 as FRNRAP. Trimming left V 5 bases short and J 2 bases short, with 12 bases between. The CDR3 nucleotides are TGTGCTAGTGGTACCCAACAGGGACAAGAGACCCAGTACTTC. This codes for CASGTQQGQETQYF.

The chain employs TRBV7-8 and TRBJ1-5; 8 bases align to TRBD1. The CDR3 length is 12 residues. V dropped 5 bases and J dropped 11; count of bases not matched to a gene: 5. Germline V gene lookup returns CDR1 SGHVS and CDR2 FQNEAQ. CDR3 in DNA: TGTGCCAGCAGCCCAGGGGGCCCAGCCCAGCATTTT. The encoded protein is CASSPGGPAQHF.

This clone was recorded a few times. The chain uses TRBV5-1 and TRBJ2-7, with D perhaps TRBD1 (6 bases). The germline V gene encodes CDR1 SGHRS and CDR2 YFSETQ. Between the trimmed V and J ends, which lost 9 bases and 5 bases, there was a span of 30 bases. CDR3 length equals 17 residues. CDR3 amino acids: CAITGRRGWSTIDEQYF. CDR3 sequence (DNA): TGCGCCATCACGGGAAGAAGGGGGTGGTCCACTATCGACGAGCAGTACTTC. Full variable domain (rest looked up from reference TRBV5-1 and TRBJ2-7): KAGVTQTPRYLIKTRGQQVTLSCSPISGHRSVSWYQQTPGQGLQFLFEYFSETQRNKGNFPGRFSGRQFSNSRSEMNVSTLELGDSALYLCAITGRRGWSTIDEQYFGPGTRLTVT.

The chain combines TRBV11-3 with TRBJ1-2; the match to TRBD1 covers 8 bases. The CDR3 spans 14 residues. The J segment lost 8 bases and the V segment lost 5 bases, leaving 10 bases of the junction unmatched. Germline lookup yields CDR1 SGHNT and CDR2 YENEEA. The DNA of the CDR3 is TGTGCCAGCAGCCGACCCGGACAGGGTCGAGGCTACACCTTC. Protein product: CASSRPGQGRGYTF.

CDR3 sequence (DNA): TGCGCCAGCAGTGTCGCGGGAGCCCCTTGGGATGAGCAGTTCTTC. Protein sequence: CASSVAGAPWDEQFF. The chain has TRBV10-2 and TRBJ2-1; 7 nucleotides agree with TRBD2. Germline V gene data show CDR1 as WSHSY and CDR2 as SAAADI. The CDR3 totals 15 residues. J lost 8 bases, V lost 4 bases, and 11 bases had no gene match.

In its sample, this clone was seen once. The genes are TRBV11-3 and TRBJ2-7, with a tentative D call TRBD1 (5 bases). V was cut by 3 bases and J by 6 bases, with 21 bases left in between. Germline V lookup: CDR1 SGHNT, CDR2 YENEEA. The CDR3 runs to 16 residues. CDR3 in amino acids: CASSLQAPGMSLEQYF. The DNA of the CDR3 is TGTGCCAGCAGCTTGCAGGCCCCAGGGATGTCTCTCGAGCAGTACTTC.

The chain employs TRBV19 and TRBJ2-7; possible D gene TRBD2, 6 bases. Germline lookup yields CDR1 LNHDA and CDR2 SQIVND (reference sequence). Trimming removed 3 bases at V and 2 bases at J, with 8 bases between. This CDR3 contains 13 residues. The CDR3, as DNA: TGTGCCAGTAGTATGGGACTCCCCTACGAGCAGTACTTC. It codes for CASSMGLPYEQYF.

The chain joins TRBV7-3 to TRBJ2-1; perhaps TRBD2 as D (6 bases). V was clipped by 2 bases and J by 10 bases, with 12 bases between them. CDR1 and CDR2 (germline): SGHTA, FQGTGA. This CDR3 contains 13 residues. The CDR3 DNA reads as TGTGCCAGCAGCTTAGTTGCCCGGGGGGAGCAGTTCTTC. This translates into CASSLVARGEQFF.

The chain has TRBV7-2 and TRBJ1-5; no definite D call. Germline V lookup: CDR1 SGHTA, CDR2 FQGNSA. The CDR3 covers 13 residues. V was shortened by 3 bases and J by 6 bases, with 9 bases between the two germline ends. For the CDR3, the DNA is TGTGCCAGCAGCTTCGGGAGTGGTCAGCCCCAGCATTTT. Translation gives CASSFGSGQPQHF.

The rearrangement uses TRBV10-1 and TRBJ2-2; 7 positions agree with TRBD1. Germline CDR1 WNHNN, CDR2 SYGVQD (reference sequence). The ends lost 5 bases at V and 0 bases at J; junction bases unmatched: 6. This CDR3 has 16 amino acids. In DNA, the CDR3 is TGCGCCAGCAGTAAGCAGACAGGGCCGAACACCGGGGAGCTGTTTTTT. This translates into CASSKQTGPNTGELFF.

CDR3 amino acids: CASSYSNEQFF. The CDR3 nucleotides are TGTGCCAGCAGCTACAGCAATGAGCAGTTCTTC. The V call is TRBV5-4, the J call TRBJ2-7; D remains ambiguous. Gene TRBJ2-1 matches the end of the DNA better, so the J call may be wrong. The CDR3 spans 11 residues. Germline CDR1 is SGHNT and CDR2 is YYREEE (reference sequence).

The rearrangement joins TRBV5-6 to TRBJ2-3, with TRBD1 identical over 8 bases. Germline assignment: CDR1 SGHDT and CDR2 YYEEEE. The V segment lost 4 bases and the J segment 5 bases; nucleotides outside the gene matches: 15. The CDR3 totals 17 residues. The CDR3 region is CASSPLGLQGEGDTQYF. The CDR3 nucleotides are TGTGCCAGCAGCCCATTGGGGCTACAGGGGGAAGGAGATACGCAGTATTTT.

This clone was recorded once. This chain links TRBV5-1 with TRBJ2-5; 13 bases map to TRBD2. Germline CDR1 is SGHRS and CDR2 is YFSETQ. The CDR3 totals 16 residues. The trim removed 2 bases at V and 5 bases at J, leaving 6 bases unmatched. This CDR3 is CASSFGLAGEGETQYF. The CDR3, as DNA: TGCGCCAGCAGCTTCGGACTAGCGGGAGAAGGTGAGACCCAGTACTTC.

The chain is built from TRBV7-3 and TRBJ1-1, with D possibly TRBD1 on 6 matching bases. CDR3 length: 13 residues. The germline V gene has CDR1 SGHTA and CDR2 FQGTGA. The V and J ends lost 10 bases and 4 bases respectively, with 16 bases between them. CDR3 sequence reads: CATRQAGSTEAFF. The CDR3 nucleotides are TGTGCCACCAGACAGGCGGGGAGCACTGAAGCTTTCTTT.

The chain recombines TRBV7-6 with TRBJ1-5; D remains ambiguous. The germline V gene has CDR1 SGHVS and CDR2 FNYEAQ. V was pared by 5 bases and J by 3 bases, with 11 bases between. The CDR3 extends over 14 amino acids. CDR3: CASSPFLDNQPQHF. DNA for the CDR3: TGTGCCAGCAGCCCCTTCCTAGACAATCAGCCCCAGCATTTT. The whole variable domain, filled in from reference TRBV7-6 and TRBJ1-5, reads GAGVSQSPRYKVTKRGQDVALRCDPISGHVSLYWYRQALGQGPEFLTYFNYEAQQDKSGLPNDRFSAERPEGSISTLTIQRTEQRDSAMYRCASSPFLDNQPQHFGDGTRLSIL.

The chain links TRBV19 to TRBJ1-5; TRBD1 matches at 8 bases. The CDR3 contains 13 residues. Germline V gene sequence: CDR1 LNHDA, CDR2 SQIVND (reference sequence). J was trimmed by 13 bases and V by 0 bases; bases with no gene match: 5. The CDR3 sequence: CASSIDQGALQHF. The CDR3 nucleotides read TGTGCCAGTAGTATAGATCAGGGGGCCTTACAGCATTTT. Complete variable domain (other parts from reference TRBV19 and TRBJ1-5): DGGITQSPKYLFRKEGQNVTLSCEQNLNHDAMYWYRQDPGQGLRLIYYSQIVNDFQKGDIAEGYSVSREKKESFPLTVTSAQKNPTAFYLCASSIDQGALQHFGDGTRLSIL.